These 25 T cell receptor beta chains originate from one sample sequenced in a study of T cell repertoires in cytomegalovirus infection. These receptors have no known antigen. MiXCR, applied by TCRdb to the reads, yields one record per CDR3 protein. This table has roughly 920,000 distinct CDR3 sequences, 30% to 40% appearing once. Sequenced material: cultured CD8+ T cells from PBMCs, taken from culture after CMV antigen stimulation. These receptors were collected from a human donor in good health (CMV status not recorded). Some clones in this sample may be carry-over from other donors' samples.

The chain couples TRBV7-9 to TRBJ1-4; D might be TRBD1 (6 bases). CDR3 length: 15 residues. V was clipped by 1 base and J by 5 bases, with 11 bases between them. Germline lookup yields CDR1 SEHNR and CDR2 FQNEAQ (reference sequence). CDR3 nucleotide sequence: TGTGCCAGCAGCTTAGTGGGGGCCGTGAATGAAAAACTGTTTTTT. This translates into CASSLVGAVNEKLFF.

This clonotype showed up just a few times. The chain carries TRBV12-3 or TRBV12-4 and TRBJ2-1; a possible D gene is TRBD1 (7 bases). V was cut by 6 bases and J by 7 bases, with 16 bases left in between. The CDR3 consists of 14 residues. CDR3 amino acids: CASRTGDWRNEQFF. The CDR3, as DNA: TGTGCCAGCAGAACAGGGGACTGGCGGAATGAGCAGTTCTTC.

This clonotype has more than one count but fewer than ten. J is TRBJ1-1 and V is TRBV19; D is possibly TRBD1 (5 bases). The CDR3 contains 15 residues. Trimming stripped 0 bases from V and 2 bases from J, with 10 bases between. Germline V gene data show CDR1 as LNHDA and CDR2 as SQIVND (reference sequence). The chain's CDR3 is CASSIETQGNTEAFF. CDR3 nucleotides: TGTGCCAGTAGTATAGAAACCCAGGGCAACACTGAAGCTTTCTTT.

In DNA form, the CDR3 reads TGTGCCAGCAGTTACGATCTAGCCGGGGACTTCTACAATGAGCAGTTCTTC. This sequence encodes CASSYDLAGDFYNEQFF. This chain uses TRBV6-2 or TRBV6-3 with TRBJ2-1; a weak D match, TRBD2 (6 bases). The V end was cut by 2 bases, the J end by 3 bases, with 17 bases between. Germline V CDR1 and CDR2: MNHEY, SVGEGT. The CDR3 is 17 amino acids.

This sequence joins TRBV7-2 and TRBJ2-3, with D possibly being TRBD1 or TRBD2 (6 bases each). Germline V gene data show CDR1 as SGHTA and CDR2 as FQGNSA. Trimming took off 1 base at V and 0 bases at J, with 11 bases between the two ends. There are 16 residues in the CDR3. CDR3 DNA: TGTGCCAGCAGCTTAGACGGAGGGGGAAGCACAGATACGCAGTATTTT. It specifies CASSLDGGGSTDTQYF.

As to this clonotype: One end of the junction fails to match germline, which may point to a read error. The gene calls are TRBV5-1 and TRBJ2-7; D is unresolved. CDR3 length equals 12 residues. CDR1 is SGHRS and CDR2 is YFSETQ in the germline V gene. In nucleotides, the CDR3 is TGCGCCAGCAGGGGCTCACTGGGCGAGCAAGACTTC. Translation gives CASRGSLGEQDF.

This clonotype has a handful of counts. The gene calls are TRBV4-1 and TRBJ1-1; D perhaps matches TRBD1 (6 bases). The CDR3 is made up of 14 amino acids. CDR1 is MGHRA, CDR2 YSYEKL, per germline. Trimming cost V 1 base and J 6 bases, with 12 bases left between them. The CDR3 sequence: CASSQVRGTAEAFF. CDR3 DNA sequence: TGCGCCAGCAGCCAAGTCAGGGGAACAGCTGAAGCTTTCTTT.

V and J are TRBV9 and TRBJ2-2; D is ambiguous. This CDR3 has 15 amino acids. V was shortened by 0 bases and J by 3 bases, with 9 bases between the two germline ends. CDR1 is SGDLS, CDR2 YYNGEE, per germline. The CDR3 loop reads CASSVERYHTGELFF. In nucleotides, the CDR3 is TGTGCCAGCAGCGTAGAAAGGTACCACACCGGGGAGCTGTTTTTT.

This clonotype was observed a few times. V is TRBV9 and J is TRBJ2-3, with a tentative D call TRBD2 (7 bases). The CDR3 sequence is 15 residues long. Germline lookup yields CDR1 SGDLS and CDR2 YYNGEE. V was clipped by 0 bases and J by 3 bases, with 11 bases between them. The CDR3: CASSVEGGRTDTQYF. The CDR3 coding sequence is TGTGCCAGCAGCGTAGAGGGGGGGCGGACAGATACGCAGTATTTT.

The genes are TRBV7-6 and TRBJ2-1; D may be TRBD2 (6 bases). V gave up 5 bases and J gave up 4 bases, with 18 bases separating them. Per germline, CDR1 SGHVS and CDR2 FNYEAQ. This CDR3 contains 16 residues. CDR3 sequence reads: CASSPLAGPFYNEQFF. CDR3 in DNA: TGTGCCAGCAGCCCACTAGCAGGGCCCTTTTACAATGAGCAGTTCTTC.

The chain employs TRBV27 and TRBJ2-1; 7 nucleotides align to TRBD1. V shed 3 bases and J 8 bases; nucleotides not matched to a gene: 4. This CDR3 contains 13 residues. The germline V gene encodes CDR1 MNHEY and CDR2 SMNVEV (reference sequence). The DNA for the CDR3 is TGTGCCAGCAGTTTCTCTAGGGGGCATGAGCAGTTCTTC. Amino acids: CASSFSRGHEQFF.

There are many counts of this clonotype. J is TRBJ2-7 and V is TRBV7-9; 7 bases fit TRBD1. Germline V gene data show CDR1 as SEHNR and CDR2 as FQNEAQ (reference sequence). Germline trimming cut 8 bases from V and 1 base from J; bases unmatched to any gene: 5. The CDR3 covers 13 residues. The CDR3: CASPQTGSYEQYV. The CDR3 DNA reads as TGTGCCAGCCCCCAGACAGGGTCCTACGAGCAGTACGTC.

This clonotype was counted only a few times. The V call is TRBV7-6, the J call TRBJ1-1, with a weak D call TRBD1 (5 bases). The V gene's germline CDR1 is SGHVS and CDR2 FNYEAQ. V lost 2 bases, J lost 5 bases, and 12 bases lay in between. The CDR3 has 14 residues. CDR3 nucleotide sequence: TGTGCCAGCAGCTTATACCCGGAGGGGACTGAAGCTTTCTTT. This translates into CASSLYPEGTEAFF.

This clonotype was recorded a few times. The rearrangement joins TRBV12-3 or TRBV12-4 to TRBJ1-5, with D possibly being TRBD1 (5 bases). There are 19 residues in the CDR3. The V gene lost 1 base and the J gene lost 0 bases, with 19 bases spanning the gap. The CDR3 here is CASSLGSRGPENSNQPQHF. CDR3 bases: TGTGCCAGCAGTTTAGGATCGCGGGGCCCCGAGAATAGCAATCAGCCCCAGCATTTT.

V is TRBV7-2 and J is TRBJ1-1; D call uncertain. Germline-derived CDR1 and CDR2 are SGHTA and FQGNSA. This CDR3 region has 12 residues. Trimming cost V 5 bases and J 7 bases, with 11 bases left between them. The CDR3 DNA sequence: TGTGCCAGCAGCACCGTAGGTGATGAAGCTTTCTTT. Translation gives CASSTVGDEAFF.

This chain links TRBV4-3 with TRBJ1-1; no firm D call. The V end was cut by 1 base, the J end by 6 bases, with 12 bases between. The CDR3 totals 14 residues. The V gene's germline CDR1 is LGHNA and CDR2 YSLEER. CDR3: CASSQVRINAEAFF. CDR3 sequence (DNA): TGCGCCAGCAGCCAAGTAAGGATTAACGCTGAAGCTTTCTTT.

A remark on this clonotype: At one of its ends the junction is not consistent with the germline gene, which may arise from a read error. The chain combines TRBV19 with TRBJ2-6, with TRBD1 matching 7 bases. The CDR3 has 16 amino acids. Germline V gene data show CDR1 as LNHDA and CDR2 as SQIVND (reference sequence). For the CDR3, the DNA is TGTGCCAGTAGAGGACAGGACGACTCTGGGGCCAACATCCTGACTTTC. This sequence encodes CASRGQDDSGANILTF.

This clonotype was counted at least ten times. The gene calls are TRBV7-8 and TRBJ2-5; D call uncertain. The germline gives CDR1 SGHVS, CDR2 FQNEAQ. With 2 bases removed from V and 1 base from J, the gap between germline ends came to 14 bases. The CDR3 contains 16 residues. The CDR3 reads CASSLSRYSRQETQYF. CDR3 nucleotide sequence: TGTGCCAGCAGCTTAAGTCGGTACAGCCGCCAAGAGACCCAGTACTTC.

This clonotype has a handful of counts. The CDR3 spells CASSLVLGQGPYNEQFF. In DNA, the CDR3 is TGTGCCAGCAGCTTAGTGCTGGGGCAGGGCCCCTACAATGAGCAGTTCTTC. The V call is TRBV11-2, the J call TRBJ2-1, with TRBD1 as a possible D gene (5 bases). The germline V and J ends were trimmed by 1 base and 2 bases, with 15 bases remaining between them. The CDR3 covers 17 residues. Germline loops: CDR1 SGHAT, CDR2 FQNNGV.

V gene TRBV7-9 combines with J gene TRBJ1-4; D call uncertain. V was clipped by 4 bases and J by 0 bases, with 12 bases between them. The CDR3 covers 16 residues. Germline lookup yields CDR1 SEHNR and CDR2 FQNEAQ (reference sequence). DNA of the CDR3: TGTGCCAGCAGCTCCCCAGACGGTTCAACTAATGAAAAACTGTTTTTT. Translated, it gives CASSSPDGSTNEKLFF.

As regards this clonotype: This clone may be a read error of a much larger clone one base away. The chain combines TRBV7-6 with TRBJ1-1; D ambiguous. In germline, CDR1 is SGHVS, CDR2 FNYEAQ. This CDR3 contains 14 residues. The CDR3 region is CVSSAFSRATEAFF. The CDR3 DNA reads TGTGTCAGCAGCGCCTTTTCTAGGGCGACTGAAGCTTTCTTT.

This clonotype came up a few times. The chain recombines TRBV4-3 with TRBJ2-1, with 7 bases fitting TRBD2. The V and J ends lost 4 bases and 7 bases, in that order; junction bases with no gene match: 7. The CDR3 has 14 amino acids. Germline CDR1 LGHNA, CDR2 YSLEER. CDR3 sequence (DNA): TGCGCCAGCAGCCGTCGAGGGCGGGGGAATGAGCAGTTCTTC. It specifies CASSRRGRGNEQFF.

This clonotype was seen a few times. Germline is not matched at one junction end, which may reflect a read error. V usage is TRBV27 and J usage is TRBJ1-5, with 11 nucleotides matching TRBD1. The germline V gene encodes CDR1 MNHEY and CDR2 SMNVEV (reference sequence). The CDR3 is 15 amino acids. In DNA form, the CDR3 reads TGTGTCAGCAGTTCGGGGACAGGGGGGAATCAGCCCCAGCATTTT. It encodes CVSSSGTGGNQPQHF.

In this sample, this clonotype turned up a few times. The CDR3 is CASSILGASGETQYF. The CDR3 coding sequence is TGTGCCAGCAGCATCCTAGGGGCCAGCGGCGAGACCCAGTACTTC. This chain links TRBV13 with TRBJ2-5; D is tentatively TRBD1 or TRBD2 (5 bases each). CDR3 size: 15 residues. V was cut by 5 bases and J by 5 bases, with 18 bases left in between. Germline CDR1 PRHDT, CDR2 FYEKMQ (reference sequence).

The chain joins TRBV27 to TRBJ2-7, with D possibly TRBD2 on 6 matching bases. Germline CDR1 and CDR2: MNHEY and SMNVEV (reference sequence). This CDR3 contains 15 residues. Trimming shortened V by 5 bases and J by 2 bases, and 16 bases separated the two germline ends. The CDR3 region is CASSPRGGLPYEQYV. DNA of the CDR3: TGTGCCAGCAGTCCCCGGGGAGGACTCCCCTACGAGCAGTACGTC.